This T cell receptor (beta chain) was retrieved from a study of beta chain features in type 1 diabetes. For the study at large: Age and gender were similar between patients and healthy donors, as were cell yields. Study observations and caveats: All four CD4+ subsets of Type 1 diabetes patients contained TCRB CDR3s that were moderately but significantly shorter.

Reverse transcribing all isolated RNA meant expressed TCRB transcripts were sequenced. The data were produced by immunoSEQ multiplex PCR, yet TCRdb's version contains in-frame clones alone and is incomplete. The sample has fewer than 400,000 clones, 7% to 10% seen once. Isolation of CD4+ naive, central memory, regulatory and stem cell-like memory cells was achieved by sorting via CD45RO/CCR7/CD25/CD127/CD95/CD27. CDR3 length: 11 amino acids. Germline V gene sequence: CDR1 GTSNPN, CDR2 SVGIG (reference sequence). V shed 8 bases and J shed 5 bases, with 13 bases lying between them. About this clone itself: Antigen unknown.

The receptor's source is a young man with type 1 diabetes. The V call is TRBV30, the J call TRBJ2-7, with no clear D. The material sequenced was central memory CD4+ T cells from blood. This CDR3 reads CAVNHVHEQYF. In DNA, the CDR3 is TGTGCCGTCAACCACGTGCACGAGCAGTACTTC.